This passage covers 31 T cell receptor beta chains from one sample sequenced in a study of T cell responses to AZD1222 COVID-19 vaccine. TCRdb's copy holds only in-frame clones and misses some; the assay was immunoSEQ multiplex PCR. Found here are fewer than 250,000 clones, approximately 94% of them singletons; the top ten hold about 1%. The sequencing used peripheral blood, collected on day 0 of MenACWY control vaccination. Receptors originate from an adult in good health.

V is TRBV5-1 and J is TRBJ1-4; 9 nucleotides match TRBD1. There are 17 residues in the CDR3. The V gene end was trimmed by 4 bases and the J gene end by 7 bases; junction bases not matched to a gene: 14. Germline CDR1 is SGHRS and CDR2 is YFSETQ. The DNA of the CDR3 is TGCGCCAGCAGCCCAGGGACAGGGTTAAGGCAGGTTGAAAAACTGTTTTTT. The encoded protein is CASSPGTGLRQVEKLFF.

This clone was picked up one time. The genes are TRBV5-6 and TRBJ2-6, with a possible D match to TRBD1 (5 bases). The CDR3 covers 17 residues. The germline gives CDR1 SGHDT, CDR2 YYEEEE. V lost 4 bases and J lost 5, with 19 bases in between. The DNA for the CDR3 is TGTGCCAGCAGCCCCCAAGGTGCAGGGATGAGGGCCAACGTCCTGACTTTC. Translating it yields CASSPQGAGMRANVLTF.

In the case of this clone: Different DNA sequences within this sample yield the same CDR3. This rearrangement joins TRBV18 to TRBJ2-3; tentative D call: TRBD1 (5 bases). The length of the CDR3 is 14 residues. The V and J ends lost 2 bases and 3 bases respectively, with 9 bases between them. In germline, CDR1 is KGHSH, CDR2 LQKENI. CDR3: CASSPGQGTDTQYF. In nucleotides, the CDR3 is TGTGCCAGCTCACCAGGGCAGGGAACAGATACGCAGTATTTT. The whole variable domain, remainder taken from reference TRBV18 and TRBJ2-3, is NAGVMQNPRHLVRRRGQEARLRCSPMKGHSHVYWYRQLPEEGLKFMVYLQKENIIDESGMPKERFSAEFPKEGPSILRIQQVVRGDSAAYFCASSPGQGTDTQYFGPGTRLTVL.

The V call is TRBV5-1, the J call TRBJ2-7; 8 nucleotides align to TRBD1. V lost 4 bases and J lost 5; bases outside the gene matches: 8. This CDR3 has 14 residues. Germline V gene sequence: CDR1 SGHRS, CDR2 YFSETQ. CDR3 DNA: TGCGCCAGCAGCAAACAGGGGGAAGTGGACGAGCAGTACTTC. Amino acid sequence: CASSKQGEVDEQYF.

Written as DNA, the CDR3 is TGTGCCAGCAGTTACCGCAAAGTCCTTAGCTCCTACGAGCAGTACTTC. Its translation: CASSYRKVLSSYEQYF. The chain couples TRBV6-7 to TRBJ2-7; D is unclear. TRBV6-7 is labeled an ORF, and its function is uncertain. There are 16 residues in the CDR3. Trimming removed 2 bases from V and 0 bases from J, with 14 bases in between.

The chain joins TRBV27 to TRBJ1-1; D not certain. CDR1 is MNHEY and CDR2 is SMNVEV in the germline V gene (reference sequence). The CDR3 loop spans 14 amino acids. Trimming cost V 7 bases and J 5 bases, with 17 bases left between them. The CDR3 region is CASNRGGRTTEAFF. Here the CDR3 DNA reads TGTGCCAGCAACCGCGGCGGTAGAACAACTGAAGCTTTCTTT.

The chain uses TRBV18 and TRBJ1-1; D not resolved. CDR3 size: 12 residues. Germline V gene lookup returns CDR1 KGHSH and CDR2 LQKENI. With 4 bases removed from V and 8 bases from J, the gap between germline ends came to 11 bases. As DNA, the CDR3 is TGTGCCAGCTCACAAAGGGCAGGAGAAGCTTTCTTT. Its protein product is CASSQRAGEAFF.

The rearrangement joins TRBV29-1 to TRBJ2-1, with D tentatively TRBD1 (5 bases). CDR3 length: 17 amino acids. Germline V gene lookup returns CDR1 SQVTM and CDR2 ANQGSEA. Trimming took off 0 bases at V and 7 bases at J, with 22 bases between the two ends. The CDR3 DNA reads as TGCAGCGTTGAAGATCTGGTCCGGACAAGACAAAGAAATGAGCAGTTCTTC. This sequence encodes CSVEDLVRTRQRNEQFF.

A single count supports this clone. J is TRBJ2-3 and V is TRBV27, with D perhaps TRBD1 (7 bases). CDR1 and CDR2 from the germline V gene are MNHEY and SMNVEV (reference sequence). This CDR3 has 16 amino acids. Trimming removed 3 bases at V and 3 bases at J, with 16 bases between. CDR3 nucleotides: TGTGCCAGCAGTTTTGGAGGGGGCCGCAGGACAGATACGCAGTATTTT. As protein: CASSFGGGRRTDTQYF.

This clone has only one observation. The chain is built from TRBV9 and TRBJ1-2; D is undetermined. V gave up 3 bases and J gave up 2 bases, with 8 bases separating them. The CDR3 is 13 amino acids. The V gene's germline CDR1 is SGDLS and CDR2 YYNGEE. Here the CDR3 DNA reads TGTGCCAGCAGCGGGTGGGGAAACTATGGCTACACCTTC. Translating gives CASSGWGNYGYTF.

The genes are TRBV28 and TRBJ1-1; no clear D. V was cut by 2 bases and J by 8 bases, with 9 bases left in between. Germline CDR1 is MDHEN and CDR2 is SYDVKM. This CDR3 spans 12 amino acids. The CDR3 bases are TGTGCCAGCAGTTTAGGTCAGGCGGAAGCTTTCTTT. It yields the protein CASSLGQAEAFF. Full variable domain (outside the CDR3, taken from reference TRBV28 and TRBJ1-1): DVKVTQSSRYLVKRTGEKVFLECVQDMDHENMFWYRQDPGLGLRLIYFSYDVKMKEKGDIPEGYSVSREKKERFSLILESASTNQTSMYLCASSLGQAEAFFGQGTRLTVV.

The gene calls are TRBV7-9 and TRBJ2-2, with D possibly matching TRBD2 (6 bases). CDR3 length: 15 residues. The V and J ends lost 2 bases and 3 bases respectively, with 10 bases between them. CDR1 and CDR2 (germline): SEHNR, FQNEAQ (reference sequence). This chain's CDR3 is CASSLRSSDTGELFF. CDR3 DNA sequence: TGTGCCAGCAGCTTAAGGTCTAGCGACACCGGGGAGCTGTTTTTT.

The chain is built from TRBV4-3 and TRBJ1-4; D is possibly TRBD1 (6 bases). Germline-derived CDR1 and CDR2 are LGHNA and YSLEER. CDR3 length equals 15 residues. V was trimmed by 4 bases and J by 2 bases, leaving 11 bases between them. The CDR3 spells CASSPGGATNEKLFF. CDR3 sequence (DNA): TGCGCCAGCAGCCCCGGGGGGGCCACTAATGAAAAACTGTTTTTT.

The chain joins TRBV5-8 to TRBJ2-1; 9 bases are a match to TRBD2. Germline V gene sequence: CDR1 SGHTS, CDR2 YDEGEE. J lost 1 base, V lost 4 bases, and 9 bases had no gene match. This CDR3 comprises 17 residues. In DNA form, the CDR3 reads TGTGCCAGCAGCAAATTTAGCGGGGGAAATTCCTACAATGAGCAGTTCTTC. It is translated as CASSKFSGGNSYNEQFF.

The chain has TRBV7-2 and TRBJ1-5; D might be TRBD1 (6 bases). Trimming took 2 bases from V and 2 from J, leaving 16 bases between them. The CDR3 extends over 17 amino acids. Germline loops: CDR1 SGHTA, CDR2 FQGNSA. CDR3 coding DNA: TGTGCCAGCAGCTTACCGGCTTGGGAGGGGGGCAATCAGCCCCAGCATTTT. It codes for CASSLPAWEGGNQPQHF. Together with reference TRBV7-2 and TRBJ1-5, the CDR3 gives the full variable domain: GAGVSQSPSNKVTEKGKDVELRCDPISGHTALYWYRQSLGQGLEFLIYFQGNSAPDKSGLPSDRFSAERTGGSVSTLTIQRTQQEDSAVYLCASSLPAWEGGNQPQHFGDGTRLSIL.

The genes are TRBV18 and TRBJ1-4; D uncertain. The CDR3 contains 15 residues. V shed 3 bases and J shed 6 bases, with 14 bases lying between them. Germline CDR1 and CDR2: KGHSH and LQKENI. The CDR3 coding sequence is TGTGCCAGCTCACCGGGTCCGGGAGTTTATGAAAAACTGTTTTTT. Translated, it gives CASSPGPGVYEKLFF. Combining the CDR3 with reference TRBV18 and TRBJ1-4 gives the whole variable domain NAGVMQNPRHLVRRRGQEARLRCSPMKGHSHVYWYRQLPEEGLKFMVYLQKENIIDESGMPKERFSAEFPKEGPSILRIQQVVRGDSAAYFCASSPGPGVYEKLFFGSGTQLSVL.

This clone occurred a few times. This chain links TRBV5-1 with TRBJ2-7, with 10 bases identical to TRBD1. J lost 2 bases, V lost 3 bases, and 2 bases had no gene match. From germline, CDR1 is SGHRS and CDR2 YFSETQ. The CDR3 sequence is 14 residues long. CDR3 residues: CASSWGQGTYEQYF. In DNA, the CDR3 is TGCGCCAGCAGCTGGGGACAGGGGACCTACGAGCAGTACTTC.

The chain couples TRBV7-3 to TRBJ1-1; D not certain. V was pared by 5 bases and J by 4 bases, with 14 bases between. The CDR3 has 14 amino acids. Germline V gene sequence: CDR1 SGHTA, CDR2 FQGTGA. The CDR3 region has the DNA TGTGCCAGCAGCGACCCGTCTGGGAGCACTGAAGCTTTCTTT. Translated: CASSDPSGSTEAFF.

The rearrangement links TRBV18 to TRBJ2-7; D possibly corresponds to TRBD2 (6 bases). The CDR3 is made up of 14 amino acids. The germline gives CDR1 KGHSH, CDR2 LQKENI. Trimming stripped 3 bases from V and 5 bases from J, with 14 bases between. The CDR3, as DNA: TGTGCCAGCTCACCGCAATGGGGGGAGGACGAGCAGTACTTC. Residues: CASSPQWGEDEQYF.

The gene calls are TRBV5-8 and TRBJ2-3; unclear D gene. CDR3 size: 16 residues. The V gene lost 0 bases and the J gene lost 2 bases, with 13 bases spanning the gap. Per the germline V gene, CDR1 is SGHTS and CDR2 is YDEGEE. CDR3 in DNA: TGTGCCAGCAGCTTGGGGGCCCTAACTATCACAGATACGCAGTATTTT. This gives the protein CASSLGALTITDTQYF. Full variable domain (missing parts from reference TRBV5-8 and TRBJ2-3): EAGVTQSPTHLIKTRGQQATLRCSPISGHTSVYWYQQALGLGLQFLLWYDEGEERNRGNFPPRFSGRQFPNYSSELNVNALELEDSALYLCASSLGALTITDTQYFGPGTRLTVL.

The chain joins TRBV7-9 to TRBJ2-5; D perhaps matches TRBD2 (6 bases). From germline, CDR1 is SEHNR and CDR2 FQNEAQ (reference sequence). CDR3 size: 15 residues. V dropped 5 bases and J dropped 5 bases, with 18 bases sitting between them. The CDR3 DNA sequence: TGTGCCAGCAGCATAAGGACGGAGGGGAAGGAGACCCAGTACTTC. It yields the protein CASSIRTEGKETQYF.

V and J are TRBV5-5 and TRBJ1-1; D is possibly TRBD1 (5 bases). The CDR3 is made up of 15 amino acids. Germline CDR1 and CDR2: SGHKS and YYEKEE (reference sequence). V was cut by 3 bases and J by 5 bases, with 17 bases left in between. The CDR3 sequence is CASSSTSQGGTEAFF. CDR3 DNA: TGTGCCAGCAGCTCCACCTCCCAGGGTGGTACTGAAGCTTTCTTT. The complete variable domain, with remaining parts taken from reference TRBV5-5 and TRBJ1-1, reads DAGVTQSPTHLIKTRGQQVTLRCSPISGHKSVSWYQQVLGQGPQFIFQYYEKEERGRGNFPDRFSARQFPNYSSELNVNALLLGDSALYLCASSSTSQGGTEAFFGQGTRLTVV.

In DNA, the CDR3 is TGTGCCAGCAGCCTAGCCCGGAGCTATGGCTACACCTTC. This sequence encodes CASSLARSYGYTF. J is TRBJ1-2 and V is TRBV14; no firm D call. This CDR3 has 13 amino acids. V was cut by 4 bases and J by 4 bases, with 10 bases left in between. Germline V gene lookup returns CDR1 SGHDN and CDR2 FVKESK.

The chain links TRBV28 to TRBJ1-2, with 7 bases identical to TRBD1. This CDR3 has 16 amino acids. Losses at the gene ends were 4 bases for V and 4 bases for J; bases not matched to a gene: 12. The germline gives CDR1 MDHEN, CDR2 SYDVKM. The CDR3 spells CASSSRDSPGGYGYTF. DNA of the CDR3: TGTGCCAGCAGTTCCCGGGACAGTCCCGGGGGCTATGGCTACACCTTC.

As for this clone: Other DNA sequences in the same sample also yield this CDR3. This sequence joins TRBV11-2 and TRBJ1-6; 7 bases agree with TRBD1. CDR3 length: 13 amino acids. Trimming took 4 bases from V and 7 from J; bases not matched to a gene: 1. The germline gives CDR1 SGHAT, CDR2 FQNNGV. CDR3 in DNA: TGTGCCAGCAGCTCGACAGGGAATTCACCCCTCCACTTT. This sequence encodes CASSSTGNSPLHF.

The gene calls are TRBV6-5 and TRBJ1-2, with TRBD1 matching 7 bases. Trimming at V came to 0 bases and at J to 6 bases, leaving 7 bases not matched to a gene. In germline, CDR1 is MNHEY, CDR2 SVGAGI. The CDR3 has 15 amino acids. The CDR3 region has the DNA TGTGCCAGCAGTTACTCGATAACCAGGGGGAATGGCTACACCTTC. The encoded protein is CASSYSITRGNGYTF.

The chain links TRBV6-6 to TRBJ1-5; 10 bases are shared with TRBD1. The germline V gene has CDR1 MNHNY and CDR2 SVGAGI (reference sequence). This CDR3 spans 16 amino acids. The V gene end was trimmed by 5 bases and the J gene end by 6 bases; junction bases not matched to a gene: 10. This CDR3 reads CASSTRGTGEGQPQHF. The CDR3 region has the DNA TGTGCCAGCAGTACACGAGGGACAGGGGAGGGTCAGCCCCAGCATTTT.

The chain couples TRBV19 to TRBJ1-5; D gene unclear. The germline V and J ends were trimmed by 3 bases and 3 bases, with 15 bases remaining between them. Germline CDR1 reads LNHDA; CDR2 reads SQIVND (reference sequence). CDR3 length: 16 amino acids. The CDR3 here is CASSIFHSATNQPQHF. The CDR3 bases are TGTGCCAGTAGTATTTTCCACAGCGCCACCAATCAGCCCCAGCATTTT. Looking up the rest from reference TRBV19 and TRBJ1-5 gives the full variable domain: DGGITQSPKYLFRKEGQNVTLSCEQNLNHDAMYWYRQDPGQGLRLIYYSQIVNDFQKGDIAEGYSVSREKKESFPLTVTSAQKNPTAFYLCASSIFHSATNQPQHFGDGTRLSIL.

This clone was counted a single time. The genes are TRBV6-5 and TRBJ1-5; no definite D call. There are 16 residues in the CDR3. Germline values: CDR1 MNHEY, CDR2 SVGAGI. V dropped 2 bases and J dropped 4 bases, with 15 bases sitting between them. The CDR3 nucleotides read TGTGCCAGCAGTTACGGTCGAAGGAGGCCTAATCAGCCCCAGCATTTT. Residues: CASSYGRRRPNQPQHF.

The chain combines TRBV7-3 with TRBJ2-5; no clear D. CDR3 length: 13 residues. Germline V gives CDR1 SGHTA, CDR2 FQGTGA. V shed 6 bases and J shed 1 base, with 9 bases lying between them. In DNA, the CDR3 is TGTGCCAGCAGTCGTGCAGGCCAAGAGACCCAGTACTTC. Encoded protein: CASSRAGQETQYF.

The rearrangement uses TRBV7-9 and TRBJ1-3; D not certain. Germline lookup yields CDR1 SEHNR and CDR2 FQNEAQ (reference sequence). Trimming cost V 2 bases and J 2 bases, with 7 bases left between them. CDR3 length: 14 residues. The CDR3 reads CASSLPRAGNTIYF. The CDR3 bases are TGTGCCAGCAGCTTACCACGGGCTGGAAACACCATATATTTT.